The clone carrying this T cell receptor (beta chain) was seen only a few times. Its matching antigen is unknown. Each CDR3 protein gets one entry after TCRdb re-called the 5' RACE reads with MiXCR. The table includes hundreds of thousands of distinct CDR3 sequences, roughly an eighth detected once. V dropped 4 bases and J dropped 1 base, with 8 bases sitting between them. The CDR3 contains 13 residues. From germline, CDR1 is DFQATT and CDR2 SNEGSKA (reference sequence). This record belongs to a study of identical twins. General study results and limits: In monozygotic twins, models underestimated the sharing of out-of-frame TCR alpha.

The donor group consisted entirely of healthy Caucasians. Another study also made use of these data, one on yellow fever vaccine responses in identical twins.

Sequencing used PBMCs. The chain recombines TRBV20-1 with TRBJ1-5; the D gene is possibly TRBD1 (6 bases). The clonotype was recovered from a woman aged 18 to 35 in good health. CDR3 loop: CSAKGGSNQPQHF. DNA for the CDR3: TGCAGTGCTAAGGGGGGAAGCAATCAGCCCCAGCATTTT.